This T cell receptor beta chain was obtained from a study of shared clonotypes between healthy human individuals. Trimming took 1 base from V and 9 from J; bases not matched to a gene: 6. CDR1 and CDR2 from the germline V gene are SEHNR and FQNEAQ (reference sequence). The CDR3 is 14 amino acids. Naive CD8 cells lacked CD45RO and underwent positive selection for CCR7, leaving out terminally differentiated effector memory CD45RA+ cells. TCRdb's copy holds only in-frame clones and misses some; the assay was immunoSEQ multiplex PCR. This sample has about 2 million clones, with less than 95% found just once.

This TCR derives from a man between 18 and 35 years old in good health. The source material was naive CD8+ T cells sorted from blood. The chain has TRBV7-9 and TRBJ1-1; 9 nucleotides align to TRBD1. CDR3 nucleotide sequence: TGTGCCAGCAGCTTAGGACAGGGGGTTAGTAAAGCTTTCTTT. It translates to CASSLGQGVSKAFF.